This TCR beta chain was recorded in a study of response to subunit inactivated influenza vaccine. Findings and limits, study-wide: Authors suggested each seasonal flu vaccination may recruit only limited numbers of new T cells.

TCRdb passed the RT-PCR reads through MiXCR, listing each CDR3 protein once. The sample yields about 180,000 distinct CDR3 sequences, around a tenth seen once. Worth noting for this clonotype: Its antigen is unidentified.

Germline CDR1 SGHTA, CDR2 FQGNSA. Trimming cost V 8 bases and J 4 bases, with 15 bases left between them. The CDR3 is 13 amino acids. The input for sequencing was non-naive T cells sorted from PBMCs, taken on the day of vaccination. This chain connects TRBV7-2 to TRBJ2-7; D remains unclear. The receptor was derived from a man aged 50 to 59 who received an inactivated influenza vaccine. The CDR3 sequence is CASSGTVAYEQYF. CDR3 sequence (DNA): TGTGCCAGCTCAGGCACGGTGGCGTACGAGCAGTACTTC.